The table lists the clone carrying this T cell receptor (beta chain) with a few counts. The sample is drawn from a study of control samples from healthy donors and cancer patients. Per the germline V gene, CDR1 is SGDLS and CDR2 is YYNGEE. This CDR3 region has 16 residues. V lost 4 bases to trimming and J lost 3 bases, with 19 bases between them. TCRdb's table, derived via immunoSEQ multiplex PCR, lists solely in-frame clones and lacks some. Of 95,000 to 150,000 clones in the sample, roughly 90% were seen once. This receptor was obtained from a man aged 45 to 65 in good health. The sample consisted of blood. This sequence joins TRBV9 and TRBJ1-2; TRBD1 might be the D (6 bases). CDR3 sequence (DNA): TGTGCCAGCAGCCAGGGGAGGGGGGCGCTCGACTATGGCTACACCTTC. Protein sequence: CASSQGRGALDYGYTF.